These T cell receptor beta chains were read from a single sample in a study of PD-L1 blockade in urothelial cancer. Repertoires were generated with immunoSEQ multiplex PCR, while TCRdb's copy carries only in-frame clones and drops some. This sample has 45,000 to 55,000 clones; 75% to 90% occur once, and the top ten carry 1% to 1.5%. The material sequenced was PBMCs, taken around atezolizumab (anti-PD-L1) treatment. Source of these receptors: a man aged 50 or older with urothelial cancer. Each CDR3 is given without its conserved first and last residue.

TRBV6-1,ASSSGTYNSPLH
TRBV5-1,ASSPGDRGHGGEQF
TRBV4-1,ASSQPPTGSTDTQY
TRBV5-1,ASSPYPHHQRPQETQY
TRBV19,ASSIPGANSPLH
TRBV28,ASSPTGQREAYNEQF
TRBV28,ASSRTDRADTQY
TRBV25-1,ASSAGSGTGASYERY
TRBV27,ASSLRGNQPQH
TRBV6-5,ASSYEPGQGEVTQY
TRBV6-4,ASSDSGVSGANVLT
TRBV5-1,ACSNRGNTGELF
TRBV15,ATSSRDSPNTEAF
TRBV13,ASSLAQGVTEAF
TRBV5-1,ASSLEVSRGTDTQY
TRBV30,AWRGDRGISPLH
TRBV19,ASSTWTRNTGELF
TRBV5-6,ASSYAGTNQPQH
TRBV2,ASSETALGLAGSNNEQF
TRBV7-2,ASSLGQGWETQY
TRBV18,ASSPPGTGNNIQY
TRBV9,ASSAPGYYT
TRBV19,ASSFDLQPQH
TRBV19,ASSILAGGSTDTQY
TRBV11-1,ASSLGNSYGYT
TRBV9,ASTVRGEGRGDEQF
TRBV7-2,ASSSRNTGELF
TRBV27,ASSLLAGGYNEQF
TRBV7-9,ASSLAQGGPEAMEKLF
TRBV9,ASSDQGQIYGYT
TRBV7-9,ASSFRTSGGPTGELF
TRBV28,ASARRLATGNTIY
TRBV29-1,SVEVQGSYEQY
TRBV18,ASSPDTGRNIQY
TRBV6-5,ASSYGGGGTEAF
TRBV27,ASARDRGEQY
TRBV27,ASSLDRGWSSPLH
TRBV14,ASSQEYWTQETQY